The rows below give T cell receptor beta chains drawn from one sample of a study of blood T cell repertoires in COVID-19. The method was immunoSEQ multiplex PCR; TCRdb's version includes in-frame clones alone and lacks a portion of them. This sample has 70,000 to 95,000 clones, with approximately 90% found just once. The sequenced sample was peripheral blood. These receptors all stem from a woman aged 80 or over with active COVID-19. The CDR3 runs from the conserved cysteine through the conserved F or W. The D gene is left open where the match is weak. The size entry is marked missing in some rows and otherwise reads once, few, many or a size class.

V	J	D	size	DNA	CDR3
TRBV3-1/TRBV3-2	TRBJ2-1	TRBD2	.	TGTGCCAGCAGCCAAGTCAGGGTAATAGCGGGAGGACTTGAGCAGTTCTTC	CASSQVRVIAGGLEQFF
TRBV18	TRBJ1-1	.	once	TGTGCCAGCTCACTTAGTTCAGGGGTGGTAAACACTGAAGCTTTCTTT	CASSLSSGVVNTEAFF
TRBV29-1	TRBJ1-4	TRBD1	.	TGCAGCGGGCGGACAGGGTCTAATGAAAAACTGTTTTTT	CSGRTGSNEKLFF
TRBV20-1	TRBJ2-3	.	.	TGCAGTGCTACGAGCACAGATACGCAGTATTTT	CSATSTDTQYF
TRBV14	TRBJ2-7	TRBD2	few	TGTGCCAGCAGCCAAGGCCAGGGAGGGACCTACGAGCAGTACTTC	CASSQGQGGTYEQYF
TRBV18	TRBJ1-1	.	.	TGTGCCAGCTCCCAGAGGGTGAAGGACACTGAAGCTTTCTTT	CASSQRVKDTEAFF
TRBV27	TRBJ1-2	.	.	TGTGCCAGCAGTCCCGGAACCATTAGGAGGACCTATGGCTACACCTTC	CASSPGTIRRTYGYTF
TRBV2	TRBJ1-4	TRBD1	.	TGTGCCAGCAGCCGCACAGGGGCAACTAATGAAAAACTGTTTTTT	CASSRTGATNEKLFF
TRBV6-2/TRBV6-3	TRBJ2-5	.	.	TGTGCCAGCAGTTACTCGGTCGGGACCCAGTACTTC	CASSYSVGTQYF
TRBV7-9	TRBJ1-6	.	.	TGTGCCAGCAGCTTAGAACAATATAATTCACCCCTCCACTTT	CASSLEQYNSPLHF
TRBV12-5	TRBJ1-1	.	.	TGTGCTAGTGGTTTATCAAACACTGAAGCTTTCTTT	CASGLSNTEAFF
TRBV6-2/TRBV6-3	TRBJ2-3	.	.	TGTGCCAGCAGTCTACGGGCGCTTGGCGGAGGGAACACAGATACGCAGTATTTT	CASSLRALGGGNTDTQYF
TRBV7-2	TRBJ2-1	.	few	TGTGCCAGTCCAAATGAGCAGTTCTTC	CASPNEQFF
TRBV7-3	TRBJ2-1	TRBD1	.	TGTGCCAGCAGTTGGGGACAGGGCCTAAACTCCTACAATGAGCAGTTCTTC	CASSWGQGLNSYNEQFF
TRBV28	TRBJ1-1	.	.	TGTGCCAGCAGTCTACAGTCTGAAGCTTTCTTT	CASSLQSEAFF
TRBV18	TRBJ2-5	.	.	TGTGCCAGCTCATGGGCAGGGGAGACCCAGTACTTC	CASSWAGETQYF
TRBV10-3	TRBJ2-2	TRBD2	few	TGTGCCATCAGTGAGTCCAGCGGGAGGACCGGGGAGCTGTTTTTT	CAISESSGRTGELFF
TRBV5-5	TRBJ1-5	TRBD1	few	TGTGCCAGCAGCTTCATGGACAGGGGGAACAATCAGCCCCAGCATTTT	CASSFMDRGNNQPQHF
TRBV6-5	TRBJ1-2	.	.	TGTGCCAGCAGCCCCAGGACAGTGCTCTCCTATGGCTACACCTTC	CASSPRTVLSYGYTF
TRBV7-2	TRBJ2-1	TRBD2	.	TGTGCCAGCAGCTTACAAATAGCGGGGGAAAGCCTCTACAATGAGCAGTTCTTC	CASSLQIAGESLYNEQFF
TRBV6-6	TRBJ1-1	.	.	TGTGCCAGCAGTTACTCCCGGGAGGGGCGTTTCTTT	CASSYSREGRFF
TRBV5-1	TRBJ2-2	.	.	TGCGCCAGCACCGGGTCTGGCACCGGGGAGCTGTTTTTT	CASTGSGTGELFF
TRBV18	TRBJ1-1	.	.	TGTGCCAGCTCACCACACGCGATGGCTGAAGCTTTCTTT	CASSPHAMAEAFF
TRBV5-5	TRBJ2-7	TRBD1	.	TGTGCCAGCAGCCCCCCCGGGACAGGGGGCGAGCAGTACTTC	CASSPPGTGGEQYF
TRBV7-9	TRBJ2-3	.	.	TGTGCCAGCAGCTTCACGAGCGGAGGGCCCATGGGGACAGATACGCAGTATTTT	CASSFTSGGPMGTDTQYF
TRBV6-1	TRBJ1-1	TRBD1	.	TGTGCCAGCAGTGAAGCAGTTCAGGGGGCCGCTTTCTTT	CASSEAVQGAAFF
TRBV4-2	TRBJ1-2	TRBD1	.	TGTGCCAGCAGCCAAGCAGGGGGTTACTATGGCTACACCTTC	CASSQAGGYYGYTF
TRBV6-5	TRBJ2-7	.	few	TGTGCCAGCAGTAACCCCTACCCCAGGGGTAACGAGCAGTACTTC	CASSNPYPRGNEQYF
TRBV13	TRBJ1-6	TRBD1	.	TGTGCCAGCAGCACCCAGTCGGGACAGGGAAATTCACCCCTCCACTTT	CASSTQSGQGNSPLHF
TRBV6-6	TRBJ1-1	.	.	TGTGCCAGCAGTTACGGGGGCGGTAACACTGAAGCTTTCTTT	CASSYGGGNTEAFF
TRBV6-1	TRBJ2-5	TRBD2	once	TGTGCCAGCAGTGCCATGGTTCCAGCGGGAGGCCAAGAGACCCAGTACTTC	CASSAMVPAGGQETQYF
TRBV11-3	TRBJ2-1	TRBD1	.	TGTGCCAGCAGCGAAGACAGGGGGGAATTCAATGAGCAGTTCTTC	CASSEDRGEFNEQFF
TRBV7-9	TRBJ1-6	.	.	TGTGCCAGCAGCTCCCGGGCCCACGGGGATTCACCCCTCCACTTT	CASSSRAHGDSPLHF
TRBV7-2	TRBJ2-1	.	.	TGTGCCAGCAGCTTACCCGGTTCCTACAATGAGCAGTTCTTC	CASSLPGSYNEQFF
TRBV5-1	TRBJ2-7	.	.	TGCGCCAGCAGGACATCCCACGAGGCTCAGCGGGAGCAGTACTTC	CASRTSHEAQREQYF
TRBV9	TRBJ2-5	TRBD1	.	TGTGCCAGCAGCGTGGGGGACAGGGACTATCTCGGGACCCAGTACTTC	CASSVGDRDYLGTQYF
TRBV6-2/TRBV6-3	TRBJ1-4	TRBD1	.	TGTGCCAGCAGTTACTCTAACGGACAGGGGGATGAAAAACTGTTTTTT	CASSYSNGQGDEKLFF
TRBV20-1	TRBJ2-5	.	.	TGCAGTGCTATAGAAGAGACCCAGTACTTC	CSAIEETQYF
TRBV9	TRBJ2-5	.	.	TGTGCCAGCAGCCCGGGACTTCCACAAGAGACCCAGTACTTC	CASSPGLPQETQYF
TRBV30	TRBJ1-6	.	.	TGTGCCTGGAGTGTACGGGCGGGTTCACCCCTCCACTTT	CAWSVRAGSPLHF
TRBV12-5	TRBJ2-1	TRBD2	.	TGTGCTAGTGGTTTTAGGACTAGCGGGAGCTCCTACAATGAGCAGTTCTTC	CASGFRTSGSSYNEQFF
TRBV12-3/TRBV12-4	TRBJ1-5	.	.	TGTGCCAGCACCCCCGCGGGGTATCAGCCCCAGCATTTT	CASTPAGYQPQHF
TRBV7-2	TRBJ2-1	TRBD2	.	TGTGCCAGCAGCTTAGTTGGCGCGGGAGGGCCCTACAATGAGCAGTTCTTC	CASSLVGAGGPYNEQFF
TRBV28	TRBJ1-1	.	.	TGTGCCAGCAGTCCCCTCGGACAGAAGAACACTGAAGCTTTCTTT	CASSPLGQKNTEAFF
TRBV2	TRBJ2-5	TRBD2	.	TGTGCCAGCAATCAGCGGGAGGGCGCAGAGACCCAGTACTTC	CASNQREGAETQYF
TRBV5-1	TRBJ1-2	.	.	TGCGCCAGCAGCTTGGAGGGGAATAACTATGGCTACACCTTC	CASSLEGNNYGYTF
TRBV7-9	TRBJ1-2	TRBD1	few	TGTGCCAGCAGCCATCGACAGGGTCCTGCCTATGGCTACACCTTC	CASSHRQGPAYGYTF
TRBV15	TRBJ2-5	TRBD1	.	TGTGCCACCAGCAGAGATGAGGCAGGGGACAGAGAGACCCAGTACTTC	CATSRDEAGDRETQYF
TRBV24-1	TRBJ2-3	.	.	TGTGCCACGATGGGGCGGGGTATTGGGACAGATACGCAGTATTTT	CATMGRGIGTDTQYF
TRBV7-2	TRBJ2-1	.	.	TGTGCCAGCAGCCCTCTAGTTGAGCAGTTCTTC	CASSPLVEQFF
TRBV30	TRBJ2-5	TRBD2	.	TGTGCCTGGAGTGTAAGCGGGGCAGGGTGGACCCAGTACTTC	CAWSVSGAGWTQYF
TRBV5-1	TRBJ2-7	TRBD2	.	TGCGCCAGCAGCACTAGCGGGAGCTACGAGCAGTACTTC	CASSTSGSYEQYF
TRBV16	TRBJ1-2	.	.	TGTGCCAGCAGCCAATCGGTCGGGAATTATGGCTACACCTTC	CASSQSVGNYGYTF
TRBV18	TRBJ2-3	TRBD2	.	TGTGCCAGCTCACCGCTAGCGGCCCAAAGCACAGATACGCAGTATTTT	CASSPLAAQSTDTQYF
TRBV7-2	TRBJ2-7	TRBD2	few	TGTGCCAGCAGCTGGGGACTAGCGGGAGGTGGCTACGAGCAGTACTTC	CASSWGLAGGGYEQYF
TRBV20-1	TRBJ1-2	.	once	TGCAGTGTGCAGGGCAACTATGGCTACACCTTC	CSVQGNYGYTF
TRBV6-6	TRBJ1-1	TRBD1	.	TGTGCCAGCAGTACCTCCGGGACAGCGAACACTGAAGCTTTCTTT	CASSTSGTANTEAFF
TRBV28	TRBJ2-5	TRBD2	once	TGTGCCAGCAGTTTCGGCCTAGCGGGAGGGCCTGCGGAGACCCAGTACTTC	CASSFGLAGGPAETQYF
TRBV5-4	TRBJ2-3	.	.	TGTGCCAGTCAGACGGCGGAAGTCACAGATACGCAGTATTTT	CASQTAEVTDTQYF
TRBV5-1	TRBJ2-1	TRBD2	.	TGCGCCAGCAGCTTGGCGCTAGCGGGAGGGGGCGTGTACAATGAGCAGTTCTTC	CASSLALAGGGVYNEQFF